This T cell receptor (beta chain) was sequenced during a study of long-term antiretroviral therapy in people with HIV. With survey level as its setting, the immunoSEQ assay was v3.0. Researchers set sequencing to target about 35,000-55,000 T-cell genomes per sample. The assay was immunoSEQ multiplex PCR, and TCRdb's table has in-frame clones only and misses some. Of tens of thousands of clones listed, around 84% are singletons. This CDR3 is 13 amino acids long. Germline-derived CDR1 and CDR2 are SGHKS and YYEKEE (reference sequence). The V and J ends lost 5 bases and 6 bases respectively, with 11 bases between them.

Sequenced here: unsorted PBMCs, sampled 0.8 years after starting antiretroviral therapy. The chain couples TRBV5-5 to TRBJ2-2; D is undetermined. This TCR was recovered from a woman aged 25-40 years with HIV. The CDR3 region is CASRLVAAGELFF. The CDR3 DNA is TGTGCCAGCAGGCTTGTAGCCGCCGGGGAGCTGTTTTTT.